This TCR beta chain derives from a study of blood T cell repertoires in COVID-19. Study details: Researchers got acute and convalescent COVID-19 samples from the United States, Italy and Spain. T cells, B-cell-depleted T cells, or PBMCs supplied cDNA or gDNA.

The Seattle patients joined while their infection was active and were tracked longitudinally afterward. The CDR3 has 15 amino acids. Germline CDR1 reads SGDLS; CDR2 reads YYNGEE. The V segment lost 3 bases and the J segment 9 bases; nucleotides outside the gene matches: 12. The authors' processing: Scientists estimated how many nucleated cells there were by amplifying reference gene primers. Profiled with immunoSEQ multiplex PCR; TCRdb holds only in-frame clones, not every one. D and trimming were read from the DNA, whereas the V and J calls and clone size are those reported in that table. This table has under 450,000 clones, 70% to 90% appearing once.

The sequence was obtained from a woman in her forties or fifties with COVID-19, enrolled during active disease. The J gene is TRBJ2-1, the V gene TRBV9, with 7 positions matching TRBD1. Sequencing used peripheral blood. The CDR3 DNA sequence: TGTGCCAGCAGCGCCCCACAGGGGCCGTGGGGTGAGCAGTTCTTC. Translated: CASSAPQGPWGEQFF.